This entry lists 32 T cell receptor beta chains sequenced from one sample in a study of blood T cells in healthy people across ages. The use of a sample-barcoded 5' primer and a J-beta primer mix characterized a second PCR of roughly 6 to 11 cycles. TCRdb used MiXCR to reprocess the 5' RACE reads, holding one entry per CDR3 protein. The sample lists approximately 880,000 distinct CDR3 sequences; about 48% were seen once. The sequenced sample was blood. The source of these receptors is a man under 40 in good health.

The rearrangement joins TRBV20-1 to TRBJ2-6, with D unclear. This CDR3 region has 17 residues. Between the trimmed V and J ends, which lost 6 bases and 0 bases, there was a span of 18 bases. Per germline, CDR1 DFQATT and CDR2 SNEGSKA (reference sequence). CDR3 protein: CSAQSVARNSGANVLTF. The CDR3 bases are TGCAGTGCCCAGTCGGTGGCCCGCAACTCTGGGGCCAACGTCCTGACTTTC.

The rearrangement joins TRBV28 to TRBJ2-3; D perhaps matches TRBD2 (5 bases). V gave up 7 bases and J gave up 0 bases, with 11 bases separating them. There are 14 residues in the CDR3. CDR1 and CDR2 from the germline V gene are MDHEN and SYDVKM. In DNA, the CDR3 is TGTGCCAGCATCCCTGGAGGTAGCACAGATACGCAGTATTTT. As protein: CASIPGGSTDTQYF. The full variable domain, completed using reference TRBV28 and TRBJ2-3, is DVKVTQSSRYLVKRTGEKVFLECVQDMDHENMFWYRQDPGLGLRLIYFSYDVKMKEKGDIPEGYSVSREKKERFSLILESASTNQTSMYLCASIPGGSTDTQYFGPGTRLTVL.

In its sample, this clonotype was seen once. The chain combines TRBV30 with TRBJ1-1, with 8 bases identical to TRBD1. With V trimmed by 2 bases and J by 3 bases, 2 bases remained unmatched. The CDR3 has 13 amino acids. CDR1 is GTSNPN, CDR2 SVGIG, per germline (reference sequence). The CDR3 coding sequence is TGTGCCTGGAGTTTACAGGGGGACACTGAAGCTTTCTTT. This translates into CAWSLQGDTEAFF.

This chain uses TRBV29-1 with TRBJ2-4; 7 nucleotides align to TRBD2. The assigned J gene may be wrong: the sequence end matches TRBJ2-7 better. The CDR3 spans 12 residues. The germline V gene has CDR1 SQVTM and CDR2 ANQGSEA. CDR3 nucleotides: TGCAGCGTTTCTAGCGGAGATTACGAGCAGTACTTC. Amino acid sequence: CSVSSGDYEQYF.

The chain couples TRBV3-1 to TRBJ2-2; a possible D gene is TRBD2 (5 bases). V was trimmed by 2 bases and J by 1 base, leaving 11 bases between them. This CDR3 spans 16 amino acids. Germline CDR1 and CDR2: LGHDT and YNNKEL (reference sequence). Here the CDR3 DNA reads TGTGCCAGCAGCCAACCACAGAGGGTGAACACCGGGGAGCTGTTTTTT. It yields the protein CASSQPQRVNTGELFF. Complete variable domain (other parts from reference TRBV3-1 and TRBJ2-2): DTAVSQTPKYLVTQMGNDKSIKCEQNLGHDTMYWYKQDSKKFLKIMFSYNNKELIINETVPNRFSPKSPDKAHLNLHINSLELGDSAVYFCASSQPQRVNTGELFFGEGSRLTVL.

As for this clonotype: A read error may account for a junction end that differs from germline. This sequence joins TRBV2 and TRBJ2-1, with 12 bases lining up with TRBD2. Looked up from germline, CDR1 is SNHLY and CDR2 is FYNNEI. The CDR3 length is 16 residues. As DNA, the CDR3 is TGTGCCAGCAGGGAAGTCGGACTAGCGGGGTACAATGAGCAGTTCTTC. It is translated as CASREVGLAGYNEQFF.

This clonotype was detected a few times. The chain employs TRBV10-3 and TRBJ2-5; 7 bases map to TRBD1. V shed 0 bases, J shed 4 bases, and the junction held 5 bases outside the gene matches. Germline V gene lookup returns CDR1 ENHRY and CDR2 SYGVKD. The CDR3 covers 15 residues. The DNA of the CDR3 is TGTGCCATCAGTGAGTCGAAGGGACAGCTAGAGACCCAGTACTTC. Protein: CAISESKGQLETQYF.

The chain employs TRBV5-1 and TRBJ2-3, with 7 positions matching TRBD2. The CDR3 is 15 amino acids. CDR1 is SGHRS, CDR2 YFSETQ, per germline. The junction had 10 bases not matched to a gene; V was cut back by 5 bases and J by 4 bases. CDR3 region: CASSSTSTPPDTQYF. The CDR3, as DNA: TGCGCCAGCAGTTCGACTAGCACGCCTCCAGATACGCAGTATTTT.

This clonotype was detected only a few times. V gene TRBV21-1 combines with J gene TRBJ2-4; the table's D gene call, TRBD2, was not cross checked with the DNA. TRBV21-1 is given as a pseudogene. The CDR3 is 13 residues long. CDR3 region: CASPSGNSNIQYF. The CDR3 bases are TGTGCCAGCCCCTCAGGAAACTCAAACATTCAGTACTTC.

This clonotype was detected a few times. V gene TRBV7-2 combines with J gene TRBJ2-7; 7 nucleotides agree with TRBD1. The CDR3 spans 15 residues. V shed 1 base and J 3 bases; nucleotides not matched to a gene: 6. Germline loops: CDR1 SGHTA, CDR2 FQGNSA. DNA of the CDR3: TGTGCCAGCAGCTTAGACCCGGGACAGCGCTACGAGCAGTACTTC. Translating gives CASSLDPGQRYEQYF.

The chain combines TRBV5-1 with TRBJ2-7, with D possibly matching TRBD2 (6 bases). The J call may be wrong; the DNA end is better matched by TRBJ2-5. The CDR3 loop spans 17 amino acids. Germline lookup yields CDR1 SGHRS and CDR2 YFSETQ. The CDR3 loop reads CASSLASGTVPAETQYF. CDR3 coding DNA: TGCGCCAGCAGCTTGGCCTCGGGGACTGTCCCGGCAGAGACCCAGTACTTC.

This clonotype was picked up one time. The chain links TRBV4-2 to TRBJ2-1; TRBD2 matches 11 bases. Germline V gene sequence: CDR1 LGHNA, CDR2 YNFKEQ. Germline trimming cut 1 base from V and 10 bases from J; bases unmatched to any gene: 9. The CDR3 sequence is 16 residues long. CDR3 protein: CASSQVGSGGAHEQFF. CDR3 bases: TGTGCCAGCAGCCAAGTAGGTAGCGGGGGGGCCCACGAGCAGTTCTTC.

This clonotype was seen a few times. This chain connects TRBV20-1 to TRBJ1-5, with a tentative D call TRBD1 (6 bases). CDR1 is DFQATT, CDR2 SNEGSKA, per germline (reference sequence). The germline V and J ends were trimmed by 0 bases and 3 bases, with 12 bases remaining between them. The CDR3 has 15 residues. The CDR3 nucleotides read TGCAGTGCTAGAGATCGGGACACATACAATCAGCCCCAGCATTTT. This encodes CSARDRDTYNQPQHF.

For the CDR3, the DNA is TGCAGCGTTGAAGAAGCCACAGATACGCAGTATTTT. Its translation is CSVEEATDTQYF. This chain connects TRBV29-1 to TRBJ2-3; D not resolved. Between the trimmed V and J ends, which lost 0 bases and 2 bases, there was a span of 3 bases. The germline CDR1 and CDR2 sequences are SQVTM and ANQGSEA. This CDR3 region has 12 residues.

With regard to this clonotype: Possible read error: a much larger clone is one base away. V usage is TRBV5-1 and J usage is TRBJ1-1; D is uncertain. Germline assignment: CDR1 SGHRS and CDR2 YFSETQ. This CDR3 has 14 amino acids. Trimming stripped 4 bases from V and 0 bases from J, with 10 bases between. CDR3 amino acids: CASSVSQLNTEAFF. The CDR3 DNA reads TGCGCCAGCAGCGTAAGTCAGCTGAACACTGAAGCTTTCTTT. The entire variable domain, with the rest obtained from reference TRBV5-1 and TRBJ1-1, is as follows: KAGVTQTPRYLIKTRGQQVTLSCSPISGHRSVSWYQQTPGQGLQFLFEYFSETQRNKGNFPGRFSGRQFSNSRSEMNVSTLELGDSALYLCASSVSQLNTEAFFGQGTRLTVV.

In regard to this clonotype: Sequence at one end of the junction differs from germline and may be a read error. The chain employs TRBV3-1 and TRBJ1-2; TRBD1 is a possible D gene (5 bases). In germline, CDR1 is LGHDT, CDR2 YNNKEL (reference sequence). CDR3 length: 15 residues. The CDR3 spells CASSQANRCPYGYTF. DNA for the CDR3: TGTGCCAGCAGCCAAGCCAACAGGTGCCCTTATGGCTATACCTTC.

With regard to this clonotype: This sequence may be a read error, since a much larger clone differs from it by one base. This chain uses TRBV20-1 with TRBJ2-1; D unresolved. The germline V gene encodes CDR1 DFQATT and CDR2 SNEGSKA (reference sequence). The ends were cut back, 3 bases at V and 10 bases at J, with 10 bases in the middle. The CDR3 is made up of 11 amino acids. CDR3 sequence reads: CSASRLYEQFF. The CDR3 nucleotides are TGCAGTGCTAGCAGGCTCTACGAGCAGTTCTTC.

This clonotype came up once. The CDR3 DNA sequence: TGTGCCAGCAGGCAACGTCGGGGGGTTTTGCCCCGAGAGACCCAGTACTTC. Protein: CASRQRRGVLPRETQYF. This sequence joins TRBV6-1 and TRBJ2-5; 7 nucleotides match TRBD2. V dropped 6 bases and J dropped 4; count of bases not matched to a gene: 17. This CDR3 has 17 residues. Germline CDR1 is MNHNS and CDR2 is SASEGT.

J is TRBJ2-3 and V is TRBV20-1; D possibly uses TRBD1 or TRBD2 (5 bases each). CDR3 length: 13 residues. Trimming cost V 7 bases and J 1 base, with 12 bases left between them. CDR1 DFQATT and CDR2 SNEGSKA come from the germline V gene (reference sequence). For the CDR3, the DNA is TGCAGTGTACGGGACCAAGGCACAGATACGCAGTATTTT. Translated: CSVRDQGTDTQYF.

The rearrangement uses TRBV5-5 and TRBJ1-1; 8 bases map to TRBD1. The V segment lost 5 bases and the J segment 1 base; nucleotides outside the gene matches: 7. There are 15 residues in the CDR3. The germline V gene encodes CDR1 SGHKS and CDR2 YYEKEE (reference sequence). CDR3 DNA: TGTGCCAGCAGACAGGGGGTCTGGGCGAACACTGAAGCTTTCTTT. Translating it yields CASRQGVWANTEAFF.

This clonotype was seen a few times. The chain combines TRBV6-2 or TRBV6-3 with TRBJ2-1; no firm D call. The J call is uncertain, as TRBJ2-7 better fits the DNA end. The CDR3 length is 15 residues. In germline, CDR1 is MNHEY, CDR2 SVGEGT. The CDR3 DNA is TGTGCCAGCCTCTCAACGACACGCTCCTACAATGAGCAGTACTTC. Its protein is CASLSTTRSYNEQYF.

This clonotype was detected many times. V usage is TRBV7-3 and J usage is TRBJ2-1; TRBD2 aligns across 9 bases. This CDR3 comprises 15 residues. CDR1 is SGHTA and CDR2 is FQGTGA in the germline V gene. V gave up 3 bases and J gave up 7 bases; unmatched junction bases: 7. The CDR3 spells CASSLGGGARNEQFF. The CDR3 DNA reads TGTGCCAGCAGCTTGGGCGGGGGGGCAAGGAATGAGCAGTTCTTC.

V is TRBV6-6 and J is TRBJ2-2; D unclear. Trimming took off 0 bases at V and 0 bases at J, with 2 bases between the two ends. The CDR3 has 14 residues. Germline CDR1 MNHNY, CDR2 SVGAGI (reference sequence). The CDR3 DNA reads as TGTGCCAGCAGTTACTCTACGAACACCGGGGAGCTGTTTTTT. This encodes CASSYSTNTGELFF.

CDR3: CASSTTGGSYTEAFF. CDR3 nucleotide sequence: TGTGCCAGCAGTACGACGGGGGGATCGTACACTGAAGCTTTCTTT. This sequence joins TRBV6-5 and TRBJ1-1; tentatively, D is TRBD1 (5 bases). Per germline, CDR1 MNHEY and CDR2 SVGAGI. Trimming shortened V by 5 bases and J by 3 bases, and 16 bases separated the two germline ends. The CDR3 covers 15 residues.

The J gene is TRBJ2-3, the V gene TRBV5-1, with a weak D call TRBD2 (7 bases). Trimming removed 7 bases at V and 4 bases at J, with 13 bases between. This CDR3 contains 13 residues. Germline V CDR1 and CDR2: SGHRS, YFSETQ. For the CDR3, the DNA is TGCGCCAGCCGGGGGGCTCTGGCAGATACGCAGTATTTT. This sequence encodes CASRGALADTQYF. The whole variable domain, remainder taken from reference TRBV5-1 and TRBJ2-3, is KAGVTQTPRYLIKTRGQQVTLSCSPISGHRSVSWYQQTPGQGLQFLFEYFSETQRNKGNFPGRFSGRQFSNSRSEMNVSTLELGDSALYLCASRGALADTQYFGPGTRLTVL.

This chain links TRBV10-3 with TRBJ1-4; TRBD1 is a possible D gene (5 bases). The V and J ends lost 10 bases and 4 bases respectively, with 10 bases between them. This CDR3 region has 12 residues. Germline CDR1 reads ENHRY; CDR2 reads SYGVKD. The CDR3 region is CATRQLNEKLFF. CDR3 bases: TGTGCCACCAGACAGCTTAATGAAAAACTGTTTTTT.

With respect to this clonotype: Sequence at one end of the junction differs from germline and may be a read error. The gene calls are TRBV7-2 and TRBJ2-3; maybe TRBD2 (6 bases). This CDR3 is 16 amino acids long. Germline CDR1 is SGHTA and CDR2 is FQGNSA. This CDR3 is CANSLWAAGSTDTQYF. The CDR3 coding sequence is TGTGCCAACAGCTTATGGGCTGCGGGGAGCACAGATACGCAGTATTTT. Filled out from reference TRBV7-2 and TRBJ2-3, the complete variable domain reads GAGVSQSPSNKVTEKGKDVELRCDPISGHTALYWYRQSLGQGLEFLIYFQGNSAPDKSGLPSDRFSAERTGGSVSTLTIQRTQQEDSAVYLCANSLWAAGSTDTQYFGPGTRLTVL.

This sequence joins TRBV27 and TRBJ1-5; no reliable D call. In germline, CDR1 is MNHEY, CDR2 SMNVEV (reference sequence). This CDR3 is 13 amino acids long. Trimming cost V 2 bases and J 5 bases, with 7 bases left between them. CDR3 DNA sequence: TGTGCCAGCAGTTTAAGGGAGGATCAGCCCCAGCATTTT. Translating gives CASSLREDQPQHF.

As to this clonotype: An end of the junction does not agree with germline; a read error may underlie this. The V and J genes are TRBV7-7 and TRBJ2-3, with TRBD1 identical over 9 bases. This CDR3 contains 15 residues. Looked up from germline, CDR1 is SSHAT and CDR2 is FNYEAQ (reference sequence). The CDR3 DNA sequence: TGTGCTAGCAGCCCCGGGACAGGGTATTCAGATACGCAGTATTTT. Translation gives CASSPGTGYSDTQYF.

This clonotype turned up a few times. The chain recombines TRBV7-9 with TRBJ1-2; a possible D gene is TRBD1 (5 bases). Trimming removed 4 bases at V and 0 bases at J, with 18 bases between. Germline CDR1 SEHNR, CDR2 FQNEAQ (reference sequence). This CDR3 is built from 17 residues. The CDR3 region is CASSSLDRGVSNYGYTF. CDR3 in DNA: TGTGCCAGCAGCTCCTTAGATCGGGGGGTCTCTAACTATGGCTACACCTTC.

V gene TRBV6-5 combines with J gene TRBJ1-1, with a possible D match to TRBD1 (5 bases). CDR1 is MNHEY, CDR2 SVGAGI, per germline. Trimming pared 4 bases from V and 5 bases from J, leaving 11 bases between. CDR3 length: 13 residues. The CDR3 sequence: CASSWGVRTEAFF. In DNA form, the CDR3 reads TGTGCCAGCAGTTGGGGGGTTAGGACTGAAGCTTTCTTT.

A remark on this clonotype: At one end, the junction sequence differs from germline, possibly due to a read error. The rearrangement uses TRBV4-3 and TRBJ2-3; D not certain. This CDR3 contains 13 residues. Germline V CDR1 and CDR2: LGHNA, YSLEER. CDR3 sequence (DNA): TGCGCCAACAGCCACGACGCTACAGATACGCAGTATTTT. It codes for CANSHDATDTQYF.